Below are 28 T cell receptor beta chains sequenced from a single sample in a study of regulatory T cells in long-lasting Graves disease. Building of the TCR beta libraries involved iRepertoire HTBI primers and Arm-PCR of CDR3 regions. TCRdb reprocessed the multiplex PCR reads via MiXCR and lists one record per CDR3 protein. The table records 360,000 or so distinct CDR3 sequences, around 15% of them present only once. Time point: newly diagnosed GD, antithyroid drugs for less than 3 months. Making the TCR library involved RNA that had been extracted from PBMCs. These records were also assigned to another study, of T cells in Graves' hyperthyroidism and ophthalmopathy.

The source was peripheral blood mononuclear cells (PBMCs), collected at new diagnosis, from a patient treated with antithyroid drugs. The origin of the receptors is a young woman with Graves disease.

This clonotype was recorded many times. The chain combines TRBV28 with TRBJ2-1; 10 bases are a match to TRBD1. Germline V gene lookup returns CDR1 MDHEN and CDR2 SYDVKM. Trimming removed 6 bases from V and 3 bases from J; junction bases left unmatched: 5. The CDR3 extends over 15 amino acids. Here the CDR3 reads CASSQGQGFYNEQFF. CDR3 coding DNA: TGTGCCAGCAGCCAGGGACAGGGGTTCTACAATGAGCAGTTCTTC.

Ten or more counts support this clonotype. The CDR3 loop reads CASSQYSAGAATILQYF. DNA of the CDR3: TGCGCCAGCAGCCAATACTCAGCGGGGGCCGCGACGATACTGCAGTATTTT. This sequence joins TRBV4-1 and TRBJ2-3, with 8 bases matching TRBD2. CDR3 size: 17 residues. The ends lost 2 bases at V and 11 bases at J; junction bases unmatched: 18. Per the germline V gene, CDR1 is MGHRA and CDR2 is YSYEKL.

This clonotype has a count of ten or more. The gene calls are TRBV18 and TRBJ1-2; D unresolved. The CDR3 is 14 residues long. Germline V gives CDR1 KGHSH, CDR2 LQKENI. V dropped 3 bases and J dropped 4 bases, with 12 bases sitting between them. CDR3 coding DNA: TGTGCCAGCTCACCCAATAGTTTTCCCTATGGCTACACCTTC. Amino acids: CASSPNSFPYGYTF.

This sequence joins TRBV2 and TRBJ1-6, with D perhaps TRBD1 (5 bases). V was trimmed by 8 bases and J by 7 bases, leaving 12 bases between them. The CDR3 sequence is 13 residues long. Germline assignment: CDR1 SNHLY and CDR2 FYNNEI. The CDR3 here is CASRDGRNSPLHF. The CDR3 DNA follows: TGTGCCAGCCGGGACGGCAGGAATTCACCCCTCCACTTT.

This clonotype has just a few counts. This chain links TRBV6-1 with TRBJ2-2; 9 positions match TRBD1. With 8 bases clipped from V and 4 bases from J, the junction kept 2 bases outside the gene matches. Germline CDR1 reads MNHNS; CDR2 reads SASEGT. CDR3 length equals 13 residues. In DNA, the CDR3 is TGTGCCAGCGTACAGGGGGCCACCGGGGAGCTGTTTTTT. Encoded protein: CASVQGATGELFF.

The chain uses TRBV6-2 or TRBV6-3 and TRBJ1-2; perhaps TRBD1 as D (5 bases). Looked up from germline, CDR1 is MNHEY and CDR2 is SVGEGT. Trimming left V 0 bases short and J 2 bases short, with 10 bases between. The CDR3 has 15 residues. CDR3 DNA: TGTGCCAGCAGTTACTCGGCGGGGCCAAACTATGGCTACACCTTC. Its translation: CASSYSAGPNYGYTF.

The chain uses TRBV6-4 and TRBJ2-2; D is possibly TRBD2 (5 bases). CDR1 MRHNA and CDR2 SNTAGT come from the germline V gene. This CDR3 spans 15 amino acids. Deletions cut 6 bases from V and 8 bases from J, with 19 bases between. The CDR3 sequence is CASSDTRAGSGELFF. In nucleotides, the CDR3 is TGTGCCAGCAGCGATACTCGCGCGGGTTCAGGGGAGCTGTTTTTT.

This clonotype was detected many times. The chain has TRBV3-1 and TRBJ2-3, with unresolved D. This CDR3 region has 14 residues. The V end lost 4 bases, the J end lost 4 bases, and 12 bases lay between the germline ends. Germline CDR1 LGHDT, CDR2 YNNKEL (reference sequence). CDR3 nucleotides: TGTGCCAGCAGCCCCTCAAGCTCGGCAGATACGCAGTATTTT. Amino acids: CASSPSSSADTQYF.

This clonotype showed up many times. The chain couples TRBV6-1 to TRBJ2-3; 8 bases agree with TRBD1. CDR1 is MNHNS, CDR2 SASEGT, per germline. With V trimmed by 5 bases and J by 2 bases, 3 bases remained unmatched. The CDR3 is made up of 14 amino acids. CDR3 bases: TGTGCCAGCAGTCGGGGACAGGACACAGATACGCAGTATTTT. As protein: CASSRGQDTDTQYF.

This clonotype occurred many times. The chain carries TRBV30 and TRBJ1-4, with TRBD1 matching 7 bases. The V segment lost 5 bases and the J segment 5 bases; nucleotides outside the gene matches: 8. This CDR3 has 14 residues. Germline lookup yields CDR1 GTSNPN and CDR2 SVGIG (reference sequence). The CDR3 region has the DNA TGTGCCTGGGCCGTAGGGGGCTCAAATGAAAAACTGTTTTTT. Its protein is CAWAVGGSNEKLFF. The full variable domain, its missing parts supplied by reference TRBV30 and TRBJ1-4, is SQTIHQWPATLVQPVGSPLSLECTVEGTSNPNLYWYRQAAGRGLQLLFYSVGIGQISSEVPQNLSASRPQDRQFILSSKKLLLSDSGFYLCAWAVGGSNEKLFFGSGTQLSVL.

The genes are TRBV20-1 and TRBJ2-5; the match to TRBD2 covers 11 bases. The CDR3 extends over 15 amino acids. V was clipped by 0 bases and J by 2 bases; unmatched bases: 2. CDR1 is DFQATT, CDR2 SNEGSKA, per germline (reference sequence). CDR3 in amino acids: CSARDGTSGQETQYF. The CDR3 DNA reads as TGCAGTGCTAGAGATGGGACTAGCGGTCAAGAGACCCAGTACTTC.

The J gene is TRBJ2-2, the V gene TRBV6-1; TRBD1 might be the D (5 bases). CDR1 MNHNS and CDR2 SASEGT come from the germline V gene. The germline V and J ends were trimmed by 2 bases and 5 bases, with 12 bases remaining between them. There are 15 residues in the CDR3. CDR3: CASSESPDRTGELFF. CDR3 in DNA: TGTGCCAGCAGTGAATCTCCCGACAGAACCGGGGAGCTGTTTTTT.

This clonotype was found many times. The CDR3 loop reads CSARDGGGSWRGEQFF. For the CDR3, the DNA is TGCAGTGCTAGAGATGGGGGGGGTAGCTGGAGGGGTGAGCAGTTCTTC. The chain uses TRBV20-1 and TRBJ2-1, with TRBD2 identical over 7 bases. After removal of 0 bases from V and 9 bases from J, the junction contained 14 bases not matched to a gene. In germline, CDR1 is DFQATT, CDR2 SNEGSKA (reference sequence). The CDR3 is 16 amino acids.

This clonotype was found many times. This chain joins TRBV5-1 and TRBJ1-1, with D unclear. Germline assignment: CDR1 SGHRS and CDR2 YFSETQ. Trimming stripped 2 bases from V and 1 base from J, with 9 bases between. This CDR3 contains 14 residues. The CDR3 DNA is TGCGCCAGCAGCTTCGGCAGAGAGAACACTGAAGCTTTCTTT. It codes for CASSFGRENTEAFF.

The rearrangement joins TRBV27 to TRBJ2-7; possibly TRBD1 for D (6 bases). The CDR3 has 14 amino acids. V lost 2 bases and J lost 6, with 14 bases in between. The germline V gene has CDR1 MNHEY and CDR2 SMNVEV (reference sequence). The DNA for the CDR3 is TGTGCCAGCAGTTTAGGGGCAGGGGTGGGCGAGCAGTACTTC. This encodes CASSLGAGVGEQYF.

Written as DNA, the CDR3 is TGTGCCTGGAGTAAACAGGGGACCGGGAATTCACCCCTCCACTTT. It translates to CAWSKQGTGNSPLHF. The chain recombines TRBV30 with TRBJ1-6; 7 bases match TRBD1. This CDR3 region has 15 residues. With 2 bases clipped from V and 7 bases from J, the junction kept 8 bases outside the gene matches. CDR1 is GTSNPN, CDR2 SVGIG, per germline (reference sequence).

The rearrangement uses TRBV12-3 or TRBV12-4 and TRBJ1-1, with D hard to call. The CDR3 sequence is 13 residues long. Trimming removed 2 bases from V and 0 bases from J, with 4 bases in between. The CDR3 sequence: CASSLKMNTEAFF. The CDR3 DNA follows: TGTGCCAGCAGTTTAAAAATGAACACTGAAGCTTTCTTT.

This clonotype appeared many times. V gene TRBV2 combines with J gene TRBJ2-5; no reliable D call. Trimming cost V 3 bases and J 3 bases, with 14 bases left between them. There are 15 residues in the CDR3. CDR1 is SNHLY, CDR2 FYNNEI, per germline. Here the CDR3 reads CASSDPPRPEETQYF. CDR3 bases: TGTGCCAGCAGTGATCCCCCAAGGCCGGAAGAGACCCAGTACTTC.

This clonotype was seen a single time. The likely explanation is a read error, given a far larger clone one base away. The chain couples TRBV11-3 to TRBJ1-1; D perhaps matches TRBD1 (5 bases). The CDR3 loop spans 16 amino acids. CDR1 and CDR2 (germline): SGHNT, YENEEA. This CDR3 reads CASSQAGQFEFPEGFF. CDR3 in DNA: TGTGCCAGCAGCCAAGCAGGGCAATTTGAATTCCCTGAAGGTTTCTTT. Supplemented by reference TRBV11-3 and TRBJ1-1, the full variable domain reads EAGVVQSPRYKIIEKKQPVAFWCNPISGHNTLYWYLQNLGQGPELLIRYENEEAVDDSQLPKDRFSAERLKGVDSTLKIQPAELGDSAVYLCASSQAGQFEFPEGFFGQGTRLTVV.

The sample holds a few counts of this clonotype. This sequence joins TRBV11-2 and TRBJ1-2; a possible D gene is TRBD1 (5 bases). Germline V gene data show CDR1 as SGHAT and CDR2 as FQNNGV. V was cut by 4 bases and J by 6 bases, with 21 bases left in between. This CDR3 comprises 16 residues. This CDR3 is CASSYSPSGGVDGYTF. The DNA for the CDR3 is TGTGCCAGCAGCTATTCCCCTAGTGGGGGGGTAGATGGCTACACCTTC.

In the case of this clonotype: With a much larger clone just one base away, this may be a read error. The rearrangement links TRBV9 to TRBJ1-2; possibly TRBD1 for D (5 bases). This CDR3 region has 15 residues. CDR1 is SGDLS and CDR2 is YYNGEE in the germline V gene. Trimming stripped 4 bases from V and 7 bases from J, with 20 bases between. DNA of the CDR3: TGTGCCAGCAGCCCCCGCGACCCAGGGAGGAGTGGCTACACCTTC. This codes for CASSPRDPGRSGYTF.

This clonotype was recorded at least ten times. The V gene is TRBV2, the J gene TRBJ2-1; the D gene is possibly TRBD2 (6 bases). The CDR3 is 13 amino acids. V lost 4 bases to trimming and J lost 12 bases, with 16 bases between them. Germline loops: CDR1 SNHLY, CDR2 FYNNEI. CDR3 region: CASSVTGAEGQFF. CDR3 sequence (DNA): TGTGCCAGCAGTGTAACGGGAGCCGAGGGGCAGTTCTTC.

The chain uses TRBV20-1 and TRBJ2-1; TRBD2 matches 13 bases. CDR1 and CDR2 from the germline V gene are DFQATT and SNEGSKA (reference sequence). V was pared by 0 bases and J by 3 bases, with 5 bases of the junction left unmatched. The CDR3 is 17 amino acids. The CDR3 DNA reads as TGCAGTGCTAGAGACACTAGCGGGGGGGGGGTCTACAATGAGCAGTTCTTC. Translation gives CSARDTSGGGVYNEQFF.

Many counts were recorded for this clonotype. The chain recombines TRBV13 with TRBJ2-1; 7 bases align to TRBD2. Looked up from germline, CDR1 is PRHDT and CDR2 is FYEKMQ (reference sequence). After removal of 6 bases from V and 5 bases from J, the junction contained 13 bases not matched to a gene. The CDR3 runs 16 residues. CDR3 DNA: TGTGCCAGCAGGCGTGGGGGGAGGGCCCCGGACAATGAGCAGTTCTTC. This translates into CASRRGGRAPDNEQFF.

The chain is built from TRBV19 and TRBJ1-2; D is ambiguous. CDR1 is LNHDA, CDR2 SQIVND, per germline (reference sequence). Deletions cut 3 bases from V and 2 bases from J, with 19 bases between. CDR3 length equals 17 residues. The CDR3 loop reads CASSIPLPNARNYGYTF. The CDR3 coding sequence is TGTGCCAGTAGTATCCCCTTACCCAACGCCAGGAACTATGGCTACACCTTC.

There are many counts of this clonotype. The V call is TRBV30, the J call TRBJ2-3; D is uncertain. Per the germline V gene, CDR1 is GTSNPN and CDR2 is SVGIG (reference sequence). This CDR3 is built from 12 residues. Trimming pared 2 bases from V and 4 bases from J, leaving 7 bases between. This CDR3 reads CAWSIYADTQYF. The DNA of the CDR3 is TGTGCCTGGAGTATTTACGCAGATACGCAGTATTTT.

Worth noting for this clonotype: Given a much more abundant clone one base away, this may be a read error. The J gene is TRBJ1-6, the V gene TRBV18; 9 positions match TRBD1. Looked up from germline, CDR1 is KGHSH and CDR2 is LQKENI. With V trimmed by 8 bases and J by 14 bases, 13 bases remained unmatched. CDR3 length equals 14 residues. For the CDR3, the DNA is TGTGCCAGCACAAATCCGGGACAGGGAAGGACCCTCCACTTT. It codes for CASTNPGQGRTLHF.

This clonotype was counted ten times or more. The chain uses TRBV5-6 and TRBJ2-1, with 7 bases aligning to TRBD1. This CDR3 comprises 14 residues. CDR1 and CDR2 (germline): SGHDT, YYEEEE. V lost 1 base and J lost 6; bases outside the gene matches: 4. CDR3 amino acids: CASSLLRGFNEQFF. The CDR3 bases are TGTGCCAGCAGCTTGCTCAGGGGGTTCAATGAGCAGTTCTTC.